A single sample is the source of the 20 T cell receptor beta chains below, sequenced in a study of human T cells and chemical hapten exposure (dated by TCRdb to about 2021). The protocol used for the library was RACE. The instrument was a NextSeq 500. TCRdb handled the public reads itself, with Q25 trimming in fastp and clone calling in MiXCR, and kept productive beta chains. All rows with the same CDR3 protein become a single entry with the most common DNA and genes. The sample profile shows 200,000 to 300,000 distinct CDR3 sequences; about 8.1% of them were found once. The biggest ten clones account for approximately 2.2% of the sample. Taken with the paper, the label for time point translates to: pre-sensitization, week 0. The treatment or condition label of this sample denotes: therapeutic diphenylcyclopropenone sensitization with weekly scalp DPC. Sequencing was performed on whole blood, taken in connection with sensitization to the hapten diphenylcyclopropenone (DPC). Receptors originate from a woman aged 40 to 50 with alopecia areata. Some clones in this sample may be carry-over from other donors' samples.

The chain combines TRBV27 with TRBJ2-1, with 7 bases matching TRBD1. Germline V gives CDR1 MNHEY, CDR2 SMNVEV (reference sequence). V trimming: 5 bases; J trimming: 6 bases; junction bases outside the gene matches: 10. The CDR3 has 15 residues. The CDR3 loop is CASSPTDRLPNEQFF. The CDR3 bases are TGTGCCAGCAGTCCGACGGACAGGTTACCCAATGAGCAGTTCTTC.

Here the CDR3 reads CASSTLFAGSYEQYF. The DNA for the CDR3 is TGTGCCAGCAGCACCCTTTTCGCGGGAAGCTACGAGCAGTACTTC. The genes are TRBV28 and TRBJ2-7; weak D call: TRBD2 (6 bases). In germline, CDR1 is MDHEN, CDR2 SYDVKM. Deletions cut 6 bases from V and 3 bases from J, with 18 bases between. This CDR3 has 15 amino acids.

J is TRBJ2-5 and V is TRBV7-2; TRBD2 aligns across 14 bases. Unmatched junction bases numbered 4, after V lost 5 bases and J lost 5 bases. The CDR3 has 15 amino acids. CDR1 and CDR2 from the germline V gene are SGHTA and FQGNSA. CDR3 sequence reads: CASSLRLAGGETQYF. The CDR3 DNA is TGTGCCAGCAGCCTGCGACTAGCGGGAGGGGAGACCCAGTACTTC.

This sequence joins TRBV29-1 and TRBJ2-5; D possibly corresponds to TRBD1 (7 bases). The CDR3 runs 13 residues. Germline V CDR1 and CDR2: SQVTM, ANQGSEA. Trimming pared 6 bases from V and 4 bases from J, leaving 15 bases between. The CDR3 spells CSVDREAGETQYF. The CDR3 nucleotides read TGCAGCGTCGACAGGGAGGCGGGAGAGACCCAGTACTTC.

V is TRBV2 and J is TRBJ2-6; D not resolved. Trimming stripped 4 bases from V and 0 bases from J, with 4 bases between. This CDR3 comprises 14 residues. CDR1 is SNHLY, CDR2 FYNNEI, per germline. CDR3: CASSGDSGANVLTF. The CDR3 nucleotides are TGTGCCAGCAGTGGTGACTCTGGGGCCAACGTCCTGACTTTC.

Points on this clonotype: A much larger clonotype is one base distant, so this may be a read error. This chain links TRBV10-3 with TRBJ2-1, with D perhaps being TRBD1 or TRBD2 (6 bases each). V was shortened by 5 bases and J by 5 bases, with 10 bases between the two germline ends. This CDR3 has 13 residues. Germline loops: CDR1 ENHRY, CDR2 SYGVKD. The CDR3 DNA reads as TGTGCCATCAGTAATAGGGGGGACAATGAGCAGTTCTTC. This codes for CAISNRGDNEQFF.

This clonotype was picked up a small number of times. The V call is TRBV29-1, the J call TRBJ2-6; D unclear. The germline V gene has CDR1 SQVTM and CDR2 ANQGSEA. The CDR3 length is 14 residues. The CDR3 loop is CAVGEHSGANVLTF. CDR3 bases: TGCGCCGTTGGTGAACACTCTGGGGCCAACGTCCTGACTTTC. The variable domain in full, with the rest retrieved from reference TRBV29-1 and TRBJ2-6, is SAVISQKPSRDICQRGTSLTIQCQVDSQVTMMFWYRQQPGQSLTLIATANQGSEATYESGFVIDKFPISRPNLTFSTLTVSNMSPEDSSIYLCAVGEHSGANVLTFGAGSRLTVL.

This clonotype showed up just once. The V call is TRBV6-1, the J call TRBJ2-2; 10 positions agree with TRBD1. V gave up 8 bases and J gave up 6 bases; unmatched junction bases: 9. Germline assignment: CDR1 MNHNS and CDR2 SASEGT. There are 15 residues in the CDR3. CDR3 protein: CASQTLDRGAGELFF. CDR3 nucleotides: TGTGCCAGCCAAACGTTGGACAGGGGGGCCGGGGAGCTGTTTTTT.

This clonotype has ten or more counts. J is TRBJ2-1 and V is TRBV28; 10 bases align to TRBD2. The CDR3 totals 15 residues. V shed 7 bases and J 2 bases; nucleotides not matched to a gene: 5. Germline CDR1 MDHEN, CDR2 SYDVKM. The CDR3 region has the DNA TGTGCCAGCAAGGCTAGCGGGAGCCCCTACAATGAGCAGTTCTTC. Protein: CASKASGSPYNEQFF. The variable domain in full, completed from reference TRBV28 and TRBJ2-1, reads DVKVTQSSRYLVKRTGEKVFLECVQDMDHENMFWYRQDPGLGLRLIYFSYDVKMKEKGDIPEGYSVSREKKERFSLILESASTNQTSMYLCASKASGSPYNEQFFGPGTRLTVL.

The V and J genes are TRBV27 and TRBJ1-5; no reliable D call. Germline assignment: CDR1 MNHEY and CDR2 SMNVEV (reference sequence). This CDR3 region has 13 residues. The germline V and J ends were trimmed by 6 bases and 2 bases, with 8 bases remaining between them. The CDR3 DNA reads as TGTGCCAGCAGGTACAGTCGCAATCAGCCCCAGCATTTT. Encoded protein: CASRYSRNQPQHF.

This clonotype was counted many times. CDR3 DNA sequence: TGTGCCAGCAGCAGGGACAGAGTCGGCTATGGCTACACCTTC. Its translation is CASSRDRVGYGYTF. The chain employs TRBV21-1 and TRBJ1-2; the table calls TRBD1, which could not be checked here. TRBV21-1 is designated a pseudogene. The CDR3 consists of 14 residues.

This clonotype was observed at least ten times. The V gene is TRBV7-3, the J gene TRBJ1-3; D perhaps matches TRBD1 (5 bases). Germline V lookup: CDR1 SGHTA, CDR2 FQGTGA. The CDR3 runs to 17 residues. V was pared by 1 base and J by 0 bases, with 13 bases between. CDR3 residues: CASSLSGGDGSGNTIYF. The CDR3, as DNA: TGTGCCAGCAGCTTAAGCGGAGGGGATGGCTCTGGAAACACCATATATTTT.

This clonotype was counted ten times or more. The chain carries TRBV6-2 or TRBV6-3 and TRBJ2-1, with 8 bases that match TRBD1. The V gene end was trimmed by 6 bases and the J gene end by 7 bases; junction bases not matched to a gene: 11. Germline assignment: CDR1 MNHEY and CDR2 SVGEGT. The CDR3 extends over 15 amino acids. CDR3 in amino acids: CASRRMGQGANEQFF. The CDR3 DNA follows: TGTGCCAGCAGACGCATGGGGCAGGGGGCGAATGAGCAGTTCTTC.

The gene calls are TRBV7-3 and TRBJ2-1; D not certain. Between the trimmed V and J ends, which lost 0 bases and 7 bases, there was a span of 4 bases. There are 12 residues in the CDR3. CDR1 and CDR2 from the germline V gene are SGHTA and FQGTGA. This CDR3 reads CASSLTLNEQFF. CDR3 nucleotide sequence: TGTGCCAGCAGCTTAACGTTAAATGAGCAGTTCTTC.

This clonotype was seen a few times. The chain employs TRBV28 and TRBJ2-1, with a tentative D call TRBD2 (5 bases). V shed 2 bases and J shed 1 base, with 6 bases lying between them. This CDR3 has 14 residues. The germline CDR1 and CDR2 sequences are MDHEN and SYDVKM. CDR3 bases: TGTGCCAGCAGTTTACCGGGATCCTACAATGAGCAGTTCTTC. Protein sequence: CASSLPGSYNEQFF.

V and J are TRBV18 and TRBJ2-5; D may be TRBD1 or TRBD2 (5 bases each). V lost 5 bases, J lost 2 bases, and 9 bases lay in between. The CDR3 sequence is 13 residues long. The V gene's germline CDR1 is KGHSH and CDR2 LQKENI. CDR3 nucleotide sequence: TGTGCCAGCTCAAGGGACCTGCAAGAGACCCAGTACTTC. Protein product: CASSRDLQETQYF.

This clonotype occurred a few times. CDR3 in DNA: TGCAGTGCTAAACCCAGGGTAAACTATGGCTACACCTTC. It yields the protein CSAKPRVNYGYTF. The V call is TRBV20-1, the J call TRBJ1-2, with TRBD1 as a possible D gene (5 bases). Trimming stripped 4 bases from V and 2 bases from J, with 11 bases between. The CDR3 loop spans 13 amino acids. CDR1 DFQATT and CDR2 SNEGSKA come from the germline V gene (reference sequence).

This clonotype has more than one count but fewer than ten. The J gene is TRBJ2-7, the V gene TRBV5-5, with D unclear. Germline assignment: CDR1 SGHKS and CDR2 YYEKEE (reference sequence). Deletions cut 4 bases from V and 5 bases from J, with 19 bases between. CDR3 length: 15 residues. DNA for the CDR3: TGTGCCAGCAGCCCCATAAGCAGGACGGACCACGAGCAGTACTTC. It yields the protein CASSPISRTDHEQYF. The variable domain in full, completed from reference TRBV5-5 and TRBJ2-7, reads DAGVTQSPTHLIKTRGQQVTLRCSPISGHKSVSWYQQVLGQGPQFIFQYYEKEERGRGNFPDRFSARQFPNYSSELNVNALLLGDSALYLCASSPISRTDHEQYFGPGTRLTVT.

The V and J genes are TRBV29-1 and TRBJ2-1; D may be TRBD2 (7 bases). CDR1 and CDR2 from the germline V gene are SQVTM and ANQGSEA. There are 14 residues in the CDR3. The V end lost 7 bases, the J end lost 2 bases, and 15 bases lay between the germline ends. CDR3 amino acids: CSAEAGAAYNEQFF. The CDR3 DNA reads TGCAGCGCGGAGGCGGGGGCCGCCTACAATGAGCAGTTCTTC.

This clonotype appeared many times. The rearrangement joins TRBV28 to TRBJ1-5; TRBD1 agrees at 11 bases. This CDR3 comprises 15 residues. Trimming took 6 bases from V and 5 from J; bases not matched to a gene: 6. Germline CDR1 MDHEN, CDR2 SYDVKM. CDR3 nucleotide sequence: TGTGCCAGCAGAGGACAGGGGGCTATAGATCAGCCCCAGCATTTT. Its translation: CASRGQGAIDQPQHF.